The 13 T cell receptor beta chains below were found in one sample sequenced in a study of metastatic and nonmetastatic thyroid tumors. TCRdb re-analyzed the PCR reads using MiXCR. The sample lists 50,000 to 70,000 clones, more than 3.5% occurring once. Thyroid surgery was performed in patients who had received no treatment beforehand. The source material was blood. The receptors were gathered from a female donor with papillary thyroid cancer or a benign thyroid nodule (not recorded which). Some clones in this sample may be carry-over from other donors' samples.

This clone was observed once. Relative to the germline gene, one junction end is altered; a read error may explain this. This sequence joins TRBV6-5 and TRBJ2-6; 8 bases match TRBD1. Germline values: CDR1 MNHEY, CDR2 SVGAGI. The CDR3 covers 18 residues. The CDR3 sequence is CASSHSGTGLSGANVLTF. CDR3 sequence (DNA): TGTGCCAGCAGTCACTCCGGGACAGGCCTCTCAGGGGCCAACGTCCTGACTTTC.

This clone occurred a few times. Other DNA sequences in this specimen translate into the identical CDR3. This chain joins TRBV28 and TRBJ2-7; 12 nucleotides align to TRBD1. CDR1 and CDR2 from the germline V gene are MDHEN and SYDVKM. This CDR3 spans 14 amino acids. The V segment lost 6 bases and the J segment 7 bases; nucleotides outside the gene matches: 7. The CDR3 loop reads CASSRGTGGAEQYF. CDR3 DNA: TGTGCCAGCAGCCGGGGGACAGGGGGCGCGGAGCAGTACTTC.

This clone occurred many times. This chain uses TRBV27 with TRBJ1-6; D remains unclear. The CDR3 is made up of 15 amino acids. V lost 0 bases and J 11 bases, leaving 14 bases between the germline ends. Germline assignment: CDR1 MNHEY and CDR2 SMNVEV (reference sequence). This CDR3 reads CASSLSLNHPTPLHF. As DNA, the CDR3 is TGTGCCAGCAGTTTATCCCTCAATCATCCCACACCCCTCCACTTT.

This clone was detected a few times. The rearrangement links TRBV6-5 to TRBJ2-1; D is perhaps TRBD1 or TRBD2 (5 bases each). V shed 0 bases and J shed 5 bases, with 11 bases lying between them. In germline, CDR1 is MNHEY, CDR2 SVGAGI. The length of the CDR3 is 15 residues. The CDR3 spells CASSYSGTPDNEQFF. In DNA form, the CDR3 reads TGTGCCAGCAGTTACTCGGGGACCCCTGACAATGAGCAGTTCTTC.

This clone was picked up many times. A read error is possible here, since a much larger clone lies one base away. This CDR3 is also generated by other DNA sequences in the sample. This chain uses TRBV6-1 with TRBJ2-2; 15 nucleotides agree with TRBD2. V lost 4 bases, J lost 1 base, and 7 bases stayed unmatched. CDR1 MNHNS and CDR2 SASEGT come from the germline V gene. This CDR3 has 19 amino acids. Here the CDR3 DNA reads TGTGCCAGCAGTGTCCGGACTAGCGGGAGGGTCAGGAACACCGGGGAGCTGTTTTTT. Translation: CASSVRTSGRVRNTGELFF.

To note about this clone: Just one base apart from a much larger clone, this may be a read error. The chain couples TRBV9 to TRBJ2-5; 7 nucleotides line up with TRBD2. The V and J ends lost 3 bases and 5 bases, in that order; junction bases with no gene match: 10. From germline, CDR1 is SGDLS and CDR2 YYNGEE. CDR3 size: 15 residues. In nucleotides, the CDR3 is TGTGCCAGCAGCGCGACTAGCTGGAGGGCCGAGACCCAGTACTTC. Protein product: CASSATSWRAETQYF.

This clone was observed many times. The chain combines TRBV20-1 with TRBJ2-3; no clear D gene. Germline assignment: CDR1 DFQATT and CDR2 SNEGSKA (reference sequence). V was trimmed by 5 bases and J by 2 bases, leaving 11 bases between them. The CDR3 contains 13 residues. CDR3 sequence (DNA): TGCAGTGCTGTTAACCCACTCACAGATACGCAGTATTTT. This codes for CSAVNPLTDTQYF.

The gene calls are TRBV2 and TRBJ1-1; a possible D gene is TRBD1 (5 bases). Germline CDR1 reads SNHLY; CDR2 reads FYNNEI. The CDR3 has 14 amino acids. V was clipped by 5 bases and J by 5 bases, with 15 bases between them. The CDR3 DNA sequence: TGTGCCAGCAGTAAACGGGGGGGGGGAACTGAAGCTTTCTTT. It encodes CASSKRGGGTEAFF.

Only a few counts were recorded for this clone. This rearrangement joins TRBV5-1 to TRBJ1-4, with TRBD1 as a possible D gene (5 bases). Germline V gives CDR1 SGHRS, CDR2 YFSETQ. V dropped 4 bases and J dropped 10 bases, with 20 bases sitting between them. CDR3 size: 15 residues. The CDR3 DNA reads TGCGCCAGCAGCCCCTTGGCAGCCACCGGGGGAAAACTGTTTTTT. It specifies CASSPLAATGGKLFF. Full variable domain (remainder filled in from reference TRBV5-1 and TRBJ1-4): KAGVTQTPRYLIKTRGQQVTLSCSPISGHRSVSWYQQTPGQGLQFLFEYFSETQRNKGNFPGRFSGRQFSNSRSEMNVSTLELGDSALYLCASSPLAATGGKLFFGSGTQLSVL.

This clone was observed many times. V and J are TRBV5-4 and TRBJ1-2; D ambiguous. CDR3 length equals 13 residues. Germline CDR1 reads SGHNT; CDR2 reads YYREEE (reference sequence). V was cut by 5 bases and J by 2 bases, with 10 bases left in between. CDR3 in amino acids: CASSKRDNYGYTF. For the CDR3, the DNA is TGTGCCAGCAGTAAAAGAGACAACTATGGCTACACCTTC. The full variable domain, completed using reference TRBV5-4 and TRBJ1-2, is ETGVTQSPTHLIKTRGQQVTLRCSSQSGHNTVSWYQQALGQGPQFIFQYYREEENGRGNFPPRFSGLQFPNYSSELNVNALELDDSALYLCASSKRDNYGYTFGSGTRLTVV.

This clone was observed many times. The chain recombines TRBV10-3 with TRBJ1-2; D perhaps matches TRBD1 (5 bases). This CDR3 has 16 amino acids. Germline loops: CDR1 ENHRY, CDR2 SYGVKD. V was pared by 1 base and J by 6 bases, with 18 bases between. CDR3 loop: CAISEWITRGGNGYTF. The DNA of the CDR3 is TGTGCCATCAGTGAGTGGATTACGAGGGGAGGGAATGGCTACACCTTC.

This clone was seen ten or more times. The chain is built from TRBV24-1 and TRBJ2-5; 12 positions agree with TRBD1. The CDR3 sequence is 14 residues long. From germline, CDR1 is KGHDR and CDR2 SFDVKD. The V gene end was trimmed by 10 bases and the J gene end by 1 base; junction bases not matched to a gene: 3. The CDR3 reads CATGGQGAQETQYF. CDR3 bases: TGTGCCACGGGGGGACAGGGGGCCCAAGAGACCCAGTACTTC.

V is TRBV6-1 and J is TRBJ2-3; the D gene is possibly TRBD2 (6 bases). The CDR3 runs 17 residues. With 0 bases removed from V and 3 bases from J, the gap between germline ends came to 16 bases. Germline V gives CDR1 MNHNS, CDR2 SASEGT. This CDR3 is CASSEASGRRGTDTQYF. For the CDR3, the DNA is TGTGCCAGCAGTGAAGCATCGGGCAGGAGGGGAACAGATACGCAGTATTTT.